Below, 12 T cell receptor beta chains from the same sample are listed, as sequenced in a study of T cell responses to AZD1222 COVID-19 vaccine. Clones were sequenced by immunoSEQ multiplex PCR, and TCRdb holds only the in-frame ones, with some missing. The repertoire includes 100,000 to 120,000 clones, roughly 93% of them detected once, and 2.5% to 3% sits in the top ten. Sequences were derived from peripheral blood, sampled 28 days after the second AZD1222 dose. The source is an adult who received the AZD1222 COVID-19 vaccine.

The V call is TRBV6-1, the J call TRBJ2-3, with a possible D match to TRBD2 (5 bases). CDR3 length: 16 residues. Deletions cut 3 bases from V and 3 bases from J, with 16 bases between. Germline CDR1 and CDR2: MNHNS and SASEGT. The CDR3 coding sequence is TGTGCCAGCAGTGATACAAGGGTCCGGAGGACAGATACGCAGTATTTT. Amino acid sequence: CASSDTRVRRTDTQYF.

The rearrangement joins TRBV6-1 to TRBJ2-5; D remains ambiguous. This CDR3 is built from 15 residues. The V gene's germline CDR1 is MNHNS and CDR2 SASEGT. Trimming removed 1 base from V and 1 base from J, with 10 bases in between. DNA of the CDR3: TGTGCCAGCAGTGAAGATCCAGGAACCCAAGAGACCCAGTACTTC. Translating gives CASSEDPGTQETQYF.

This chain uses TRBV5-1 with TRBJ2-1, with TRBD2 matching over 7 bases. V shed 2 bases and J 7 bases; nucleotides not matched to a gene: 21. The CDR3 sequence is 19 residues long. In germline, CDR1 is SGHRS, CDR2 YFSETQ. CDR3 DNA: TGCGCCAGCAGCTTTACCCCGGGGCGTTTCGGGGGGACTCTGAATGAGCAGTTCTTC. Its protein product is CASSFTPGRFGGTLNEQFF.

The V and J genes are TRBV6-5 and TRBJ2-7; D is unresolved. Germline-derived CDR1 and CDR2 are MNHEY and SVGAGI. The CDR3 extends over 14 amino acids. Trimming left V 2 bases short and J 1 base short, with 9 bases between. The CDR3 DNA reads TGTGCCAGCAGTTACACCTTCGCTTCCTACGAGCAGTACTTC. Translation: CASSYTFASYEQYF.

V usage is TRBV7-2 and J usage is TRBJ1-2, with no clear D. Germline V CDR1 and CDR2: SGHTA, FQGNSA. This CDR3 spans 12 amino acids. V dropped 2 bases and J dropped 3 bases, with 4 bases sitting between them. The CDR3 sequence: CASSLNDYGYTF. As DNA, the CDR3 is TGTGCCAGCAGCTTAAATGACTATGGCTACACCTTC. Looking up the rest from reference TRBV7-2 and TRBJ1-2 gives the full variable domain: GAGVSQSPSNKVTEKGKDVELRCDPISGHTALYWYRQSLGQGLEFLIYFQGNSAPDKSGLPSDRFSAERTGGSVSTLTIQRTQQEDSAVYLCASSLNDYGYTFGSGTRLTVV.

This clone was recorded only once. The CDR3 protein is CASSQETGTGYNSPLHF. The CDR3 nucleotides are TGTGCCAGCAGCCAGGAAACCGGGACAGGGTATAATTCACCCCTCCACTTT. This chain connects TRBV3-1 (or the pseudogene TRBV3-2) to TRBJ1-6, with TRBD1 matching 9 bases. The CDR3 is made up of 17 amino acids. The germline CDR1 and CDR2 sequences are LGHDT and YNNKEL (reference sequence). J gave up 4 bases and V 3 bases, and 7 bases lay outside the gene matches.

The J gene is TRBJ1-4, the V gene TRBV25-1, with D perhaps matching TRBD1 (5 bases). The CDR3 is 15 residues long. Germline V CDR1 and CDR2: MGHDK, SYGVNS. Trimming took 6 bases from V and 8 from J, leaving 19 bases between them. The CDR3: CASRTRDHVGEKLFF. The CDR3 DNA is TGTGCCAGCAGGACCCGGGACCACGTCGGGGAAAAACTGTTTTTT. Variable domain in full (rest from reference TRBV25-1 and TRBJ1-4): EADIYQTPRYLVIGTGKKITLECSQTMGHDKMYWYQQDPGMELHLIHYSYGVNSTEKGDLSSESTVSRIRTEHFPLTLESARPSHTSQYLCASRTRDHVGEKLFFGSGTQLSVL.

The chain combines TRBV7-9 with TRBJ2-7; the D gene is possibly TRBD1 (6 bases). Germline CDR1 SEHNR, CDR2 FQNEAQ (reference sequence). V was pared by 5 bases and J by 5 bases, with 13 bases between. The CDR3 covers 13 residues. CDR3 in DNA: TGTGCCAGCAGCAGCTCAGGGGAGAACGAGCAGTACTTC. Amino acid sequence: CASSSSGENEQYF.

The CDR3 sequence is CASSPKPTSRSEKLFF. Here the CDR3 DNA reads TGTGCCAGCAGCCCTAAACCAACTAGTAGGAGCGAAAAACTGTTTTTT. The V and J genes are TRBV3-1 (or the pseudogene TRBV3-2) and TRBJ1-4, with D uncertain. The CDR3 totals 16 residues. V was trimmed by 4 bases and J by 8 bases, leaving 20 bases between them. Germline loops: CDR1 LGHDT, CDR2 YNNKEL (reference sequence).

This chain connects TRBV29-1 to TRBJ2-5; the D gene is possibly TRBD2 (6 bases). The germline V gene encodes CDR1 SQVTM and CDR2 ANQGSEA. V was shortened by 3 bases and J by 4 bases, with 9 bases between the two germline ends. The CDR3 sequence is 12 residues long. In DNA, the CDR3 is TGCAGCGTTGAGAGGGGAGGAGAGACCCAGTACTTC. Translation gives CSVERGGETQYF. Variable domain in full (rest from reference TRBV29-1 and TRBJ2-5): SAVISQKPSRDICQRGTSLTIQCQVDSQVTMMFWYRQQPGQSLTLIATANQGSEATYESGFVIDKFPISRPNLTFSTLTVSNMSPEDSSIYLCSVERGGETQYFGPGTRLLVL.

This clone was recorded once. V gene TRBV2 combines with J gene TRBJ1-5; no clear D. Germline CDR1 is SNHLY and CDR2 is FYNNEI. Trimming took off 6 bases at V and 4 bases at J, with 13 bases between the two ends. The CDR3 length is 14 residues. The DNA of the CDR3 is TGTGCCAGCAGCGTCGTTACAGCAAATCAGCCCCAGCATTTT. It yields the protein CASSVVTANQPQHF.

The rearrangement links TRBV5-3 to TRBJ1-5; maybe TRBD1 (5 bases). TRBV5-3 is marked as an open reading frame, function uncertain. CDR3 length: 18 amino acids. V was pared by 3 bases and J by 0 bases, with 19 bases between. CDR3 sequence reads: CARSWRDPRIYSNQPQHF. In DNA, the CDR3 is TGTGCCAGAAGCTGGCGGGACCCAAGGATTTATAGCAATCAGCCCCAGCATTTT.